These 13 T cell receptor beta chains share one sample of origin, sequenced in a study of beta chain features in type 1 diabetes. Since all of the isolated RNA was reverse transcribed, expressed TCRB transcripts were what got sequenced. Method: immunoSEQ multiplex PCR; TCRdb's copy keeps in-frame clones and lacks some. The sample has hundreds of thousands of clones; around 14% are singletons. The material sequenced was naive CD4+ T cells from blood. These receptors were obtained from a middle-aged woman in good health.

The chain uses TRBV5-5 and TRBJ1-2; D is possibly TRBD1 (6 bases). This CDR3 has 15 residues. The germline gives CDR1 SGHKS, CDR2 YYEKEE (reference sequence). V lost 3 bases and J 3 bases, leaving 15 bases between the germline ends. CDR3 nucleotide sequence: TGTGCCAGCAGCTACGGATCAGGGGTAGACTATGGCTACACCTTC. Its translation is CASSYGSGVDYGYTF.

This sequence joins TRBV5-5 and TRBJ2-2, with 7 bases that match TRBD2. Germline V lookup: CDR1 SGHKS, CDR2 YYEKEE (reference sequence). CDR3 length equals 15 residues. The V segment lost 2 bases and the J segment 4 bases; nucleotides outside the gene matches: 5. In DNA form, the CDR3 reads TGTGCCAGCAGCTTAGGCTGGGGGGGCACCGGGGAGCTGTTTTTT. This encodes CASSLGWGGTGELFF.

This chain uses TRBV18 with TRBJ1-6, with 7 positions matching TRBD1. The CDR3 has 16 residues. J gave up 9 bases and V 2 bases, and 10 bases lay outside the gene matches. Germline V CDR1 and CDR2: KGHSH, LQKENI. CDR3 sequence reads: CASSPSTGERSSPLHF. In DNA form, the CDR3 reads TGTGCCAGCTCACCAAGTACAGGGGAAAGAAGTTCACCCCTCCACTTT.

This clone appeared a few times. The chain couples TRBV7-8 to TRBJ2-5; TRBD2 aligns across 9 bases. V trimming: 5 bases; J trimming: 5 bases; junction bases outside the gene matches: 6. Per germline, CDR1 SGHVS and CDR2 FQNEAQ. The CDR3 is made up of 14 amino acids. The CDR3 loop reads CASSELSGGETQYF. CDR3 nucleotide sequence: TGTGCCAGCAGCGAACTTAGCGGGGGCGAGACCCAGTACTTC.

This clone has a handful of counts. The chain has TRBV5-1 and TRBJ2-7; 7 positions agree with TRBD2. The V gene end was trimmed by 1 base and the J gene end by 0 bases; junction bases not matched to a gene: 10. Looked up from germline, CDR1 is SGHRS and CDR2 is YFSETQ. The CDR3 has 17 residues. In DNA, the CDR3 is TGCGCCAGCAGCTTGTCCAATAGCGGGCGAAGCTCCTACGAGCAGTACTTC. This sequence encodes CASSLSNSGRSSYEQYF.

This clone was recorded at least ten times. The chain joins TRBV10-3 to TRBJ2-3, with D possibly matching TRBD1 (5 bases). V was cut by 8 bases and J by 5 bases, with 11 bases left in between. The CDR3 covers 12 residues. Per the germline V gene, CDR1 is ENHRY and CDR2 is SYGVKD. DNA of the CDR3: TGTGCCATCGGGCAGGGCCAAGATACGCAGTATTTT. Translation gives CAIGQGQDTQYF.

Here the CDR3 DNA reads TGTGCCAGCAGTGGGCCCGGGGGCACAGATACGCAGTATTTT. Translated, it gives CASSGPGGTDTQYF. This sequence joins TRBV2 and TRBJ2-3, with D possibly being TRBD2 (5 bases). With 4 bases removed from V and 1 base from J, the gap between germline ends came to 9 bases. The length of the CDR3 is 14 residues. Germline loops: CDR1 SNHLY, CDR2 FYNNEI.

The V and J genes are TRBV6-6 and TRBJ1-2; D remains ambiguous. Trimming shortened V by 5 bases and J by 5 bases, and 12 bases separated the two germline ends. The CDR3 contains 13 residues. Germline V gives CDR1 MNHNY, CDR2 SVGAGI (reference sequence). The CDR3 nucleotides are TGTGCCAGCAGTGCCAACAGTGCTTATGGCTACACCTTC. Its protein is CASSANSAYGYTF.

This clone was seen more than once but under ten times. CDR3 loop: CASSLQTGPYEQYF. CDR3 DNA sequence: TGTGCCAGCAGCTTACAAACAGGGCCCTACGAGCAGTACTTC. V and J are TRBV7-6 and TRBJ2-7, with D tentatively TRBD1 (6 bases). Germline assignment: CDR1 SGHVS and CDR2 FNYEAQ. The CDR3 covers 14 residues. The V end was cut by 2 bases, the J end by 2 bases, with 10 bases between.

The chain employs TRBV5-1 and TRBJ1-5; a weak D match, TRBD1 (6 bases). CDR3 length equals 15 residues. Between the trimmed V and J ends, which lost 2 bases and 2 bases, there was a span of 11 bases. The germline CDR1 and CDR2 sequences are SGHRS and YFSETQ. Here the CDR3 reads CASSFAGDGNQPQHF. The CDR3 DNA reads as TGCGCCAGCAGCTTTGCAGGGGATGGCAATCAGCCCCAGCATTTT. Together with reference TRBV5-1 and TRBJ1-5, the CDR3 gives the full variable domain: KAGVTQTPRYLIKTRGQQVTLSCSPISGHRSVSWYQQTPGQGLQFLFEYFSETQRNKGNFPGRFSGRQFSNSRSEMNVSTLELGDSALYLCASSFAGDGNQPQHFGDGTRLSIL.

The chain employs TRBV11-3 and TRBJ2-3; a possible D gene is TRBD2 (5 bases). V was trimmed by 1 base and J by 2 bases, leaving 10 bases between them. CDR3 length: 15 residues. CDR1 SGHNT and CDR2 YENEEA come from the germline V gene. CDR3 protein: CASSLGDYPTDTQYF. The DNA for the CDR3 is TGTGCCAGCAGCTTAGGTGACTACCCCACAGATACGCAGTATTTT.

As DNA, the CDR3 is TGTGCCAGTAGTATGACAAGGGACAGGGGCGGGAACATTCAGTACTTC. Residues: CASSMTRDRGGNIQYF. The V call is TRBV19, the J call TRBJ2-4; TRBD1 aligns across 10 bases. The CDR3 is 16 residues long. Germline trimming cut 3 bases from V and 7 bases from J; bases unmatched to any gene: 9. From germline, CDR1 is LNHDA and CDR2 SQIVND (reference sequence).

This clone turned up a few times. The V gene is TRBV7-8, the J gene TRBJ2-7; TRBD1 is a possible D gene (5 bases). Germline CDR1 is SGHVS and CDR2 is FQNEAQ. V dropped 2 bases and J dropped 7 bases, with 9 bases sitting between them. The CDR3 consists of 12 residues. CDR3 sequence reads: CASSLKGIEQYF. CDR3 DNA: TGTGCCAGCAGCTTAAAGGGGATTGAGCAGTACTTC.